These 32 T cell receptor beta chains share one sample of origin, sequenced in a study of blood T cell repertoires in COVID-19 (dated by TCRdb to 2020 to 2021). Receptor libraries were prepared by the immunoSEQ multiplex PCR assay. TCRdb stores this immuneACCESS table with in-frame sequences only. Part of the clones is absent; in the studies checked, under half of the shortfall reflects unresolved V genes, and no reason is known for the rest. The sample has 200,000 to 250,000 clones on record, 82% of them singletons. The ten biggest clones cover roughly 3.5% of the sample. What was sequenced was PBMCs or T cells enriched from blood (not recorded which). These receptors were obtained from a woman aged 55 to 70 who had recovered from COVID-19.

This clone was seen just once. The chain is built from TRBV19 and TRBJ1-1; TRBD1 is a possible D gene (5 bases). The V and J ends lost 1 base and 7 bases respectively, with 10 bases between them. From germline, CDR1 is LNHDA and CDR2 SQIVND (reference sequence). The CDR3 sequence is 13 residues long. CDR3 region: CASSIGEGLEAFF. DNA of the CDR3: TGTGCCAGTAGTATAGGAGAGGGACTTGAAGCTTTCTTT. Based on the CDR3 plus reference TRBV19 and TRBJ1-1, the full variable domain is DGGITQSPKYLFRKEGQNVTLSCEQNLNHDAMYWYRQDPGQGLRLIYYSQIVNDFQKGDIAEGYSVSREKKESFPLTVTSAQKNPTAFYLCASSIGEGLEAFFGQGTRLTVV.

V usage is TRBV12-3 or TRBV12-4 and J usage is TRBJ1-1; TRBD1 might be the D (5 bases). This CDR3 comprises 13 residues. Trimming took off 6 bases at V and 1 base at J, with 9 bases between the two ends. CDR3 DNA: TGTGCCAGCAGGATTGGGGCGAACACTGAAGCTTTCTTT. Its protein product is CASRIGANTEAFF.

This sequence joins TRBV6-5 and TRBJ2-7; D is ambiguous. Germline-derived CDR1 and CDR2 are MNHEY and SVGAGI. The CDR3 has 16 residues. The V gene lost 3 bases and the J gene lost 0 bases, with 15 bases spanning the gap. The CDR3 reads CASSYQSVGASYEQYF. The CDR3 DNA follows: TGTGCCAGCAGTTATCAGTCCGTCGGAGCCTCCTACGAGCAGTACTTC.

The chain has TRBV9 and TRBJ1-3; TRBD1 might be the D (5 bases). Trimming pared 4 bases from V and 2 bases from J, leaving 16 bases between. This CDR3 has 16 residues. CDR1 is SGDLS, CDR2 YYNGEE, per germline. In DNA, the CDR3 is TGTGCCAGCAGCCCTCAACCCCCGGGGGCTGGAAACACCATATATTTT. Translation gives CASSPQPPGAGNTIYF. Full variable domain (missing parts from reference TRBV9 and TRBJ1-3): DSGVTQTPKHLITATGQRVTLRCSPRSGDLSVYWYQQSLDQGLQFLIQYYNGEERAKGNILERFSAQQFPDLHSELNLSSLELGDSALYFCASSPQPPGAGNTIYFGEGSWLTVV.

This sequence joins TRBV7-9 and TRBJ1-4; D is uncertain. From germline, CDR1 is SEHNR and CDR2 FQNEAQ (reference sequence). The CDR3 totals 13 residues. Trimming removed 5 bases from V and 14 bases from J, with 18 bases in between. The CDR3 coding sequence is TGTGCCAGCAGCCCCGAGTTTGGAACGCGGCTGTTTTTT. Its translation: CASSPEFGTRLFF. Combining the CDR3 with reference TRBV7-9 and TRBJ1-4 gives the whole variable domain DTGVSQNPRHKITKRGQNVTFRCDPISEHNRLYWYRQTLGQGPEFLTYFQNEAQLEKSRLLSDRFSAERPKGSFSTLEIQRTEQGDSAMYLCASSPEFGTRLFFGSGTQLSVL.

The rearrangement links TRBV6-5 to TRBJ1-5; D possibly corresponds to TRBD1 (5 bases). Germline V lookup: CDR1 MNHEY, CDR2 SVGAGI. The ends were cut back, 4 bases at V and 2 bases at J, with 9 bases in the middle. This CDR3 region has 14 residues. The CDR3 nucleotides are TGTGCCAGCAGTTCTGGGGGGGGCAATCAGCCCCAGCATTTT. It specifies CASSSGGGNQPQHF.

The chain links TRBV11-2 to TRBJ1-1, with D hard to call. CDR1 and CDR2 from the germline V gene are SGHAT and FQNNGV. V lost 1 base and J lost 10, with 16 bases in between. The CDR3 sequence is 14 residues long. Written as DNA, the CDR3 is TGTGCCAGCAGCTTAGTCAACCCCGAGGAGCCAGCTTTCTTT. This translates into CASSLVNPEEPAFF.

This clone was detected once. The chain is built from TRBV5-4 and TRBJ2-1, with 7 bases identical to TRBD2. Germline values: CDR1 SGHNT, CDR2 YYREEE (reference sequence). The CDR3 is 15 residues long. Unmatched junction bases numbered 7, after V lost 0 bases and J lost 7 bases. The CDR3: CASSLGRERVNEQFF. DNA for the CDR3: TGTGCCAGCAGCTTGGGGCGGGAGAGGGTTAATGAGCAGTTCTTC.

The chain carries TRBV12-5 and TRBJ2-3, with 7 bases aligning to TRBD1. The CDR3 spans 14 residues. With V trimmed by 7 bases and J by 6 bases, 10 bases remained unmatched. Germline V gene sequence: CDR1 LGHNT, CDR2 FRNRAP. Here the CDR3 DNA reads TGTGCTAGTGAATGGACAGGCCGGCCGGATACGCAGTATTTT. Translating gives CASEWTGRPDTQYF.

As regards this clone: The sample contains more than one DNA sequence encoding this CDR3. The CDR3 here is CASSPRQGGYNEQFF. In DNA form, the CDR3 reads TGTGCCAGCAGCCCACGACAGGGGGGCTACAATGAGCAGTTCTTC. V gene TRBV7-7 combines with J gene TRBJ2-1, with 9 bases matching TRBD1. CDR1 is SSHAT, CDR2 FNYEAQ, per germline (reference sequence). Trimming cost V 5 bases and J 3 bases; bases outside gene matches: 5. The CDR3 extends over 15 amino acids.

This clone was seen just once. An end of the junction differs from the germline gene, which may be a read error. The chain has TRBV6-1 and TRBJ1-2; TRBD1 agrees at 7 bases. Germline lookup yields CDR1 MNHNS and CDR2 SASEGT. The CDR3 is 13 amino acids. CDR3 protein: CASREEQGRGYTF. For the CDR3, the DNA is TGTGCCAGCAGGGAAGAACAGGGGAGGGGCTACACCTTC.

The V call is TRBV6-2 or TRBV6-3, the J call TRBJ2-2; TRBD1 agrees at 10 bases. The CDR3 covers 19 residues. V lost 5 bases and J lost 0; bases outside the gene matches: 12. The V gene's germline CDR1 is MNHEY and CDR2 SVGEGT. CDR3 amino acids: CASSARDRGLLTNTGELFF. The CDR3 DNA reads as TGTGCCAGCAGTGCCCGGGACAGGGGCCTTTTGACGAACACCGGGGAGCTGTTTTTT.

The rearrangement joins TRBV24-1 to TRBJ2-3; the match to TRBD2 covers 7 bases. From germline, CDR1 is KGHDR and CDR2 SFDVKD. J lost 2 bases, V lost 3 bases, and 7 bases had no gene match. The CDR3 length is 16 residues. CDR3 protein: CATSDPDRDYTDTQYF. The CDR3 nucleotides read TGTGCCACCAGTGATCCTGACCGGGACTACACAGATACGCAGTATTTT.

The V and J genes are TRBV5-6 and TRBJ2-7, with 12 bases identical to TRBD1. The CDR3 loop spans 15 amino acids. CDR1 is SGHDT and CDR2 is YYEEEE in the germline V gene. The V and J ends lost 1 base and 6 bases, in that order; junction bases with no gene match: 5. The CDR3, as DNA: TGTGCCAGCAGCTTGACCGGGACAGGGGGCGCCGAGCAGTACTTC. Protein: CASSLTGTGGAEQYF.

This clone was observed a few times. The same CDR3 arises from other DNA sequences in this sample as well. The gene calls are TRBV5-4 and TRBJ1-2, with D perhaps matching TRBD1 (6 bases). The CDR3 loop spans 13 amino acids. Germline V gene lookup returns CDR1 SGHNT and CDR2 YYREEE (reference sequence). V was clipped by 0 bases and J by 4 bases, with 7 bases between them. The CDR3, as DNA: TGTGCCAGCAGCTTGGTCAGGGGCTATGGCTACACCTTC. Translated, it gives CASSLVRGYGYTF.

In the case of this clone: Relative to the germline gene, one junction end is altered; a read error may explain this. The rearrangement links TRBV7-9 to TRBJ2-7, with 9 bases fitting TRBD1. This CDR3 region has 14 residues. From germline, CDR1 is SEHNR and CDR2 FQNEAQ (reference sequence). CDR3 loop: CASSRGQGSSEQYF. The CDR3 nucleotides are TGTGCCAGCAGCCGGGGACAGGGTTCCTCCGAGCAGTACTTC.

The V gene is TRBV5-5, the J gene TRBJ1-4; the D is unclear. Germline V lookup: CDR1 SGHKS, CDR2 YYEKEE (reference sequence). CDR3 length equals 12 residues. Trimming stripped 2 bases from V and 11 bases from J, with 10 bases between. This CDR3 is CASSLEGSKLFF. The CDR3 nucleotides read TGTGCCAGCAGCTTAGAAGGGAGCAAACTGTTTTTT.

DNA of the CDR3: TGTGCCAGCAGCTCCCTTTTGGGCAGGGATATCACAGATACGCAGTATTTT. It specifies CASSSLLGRDITDTQYF. The chain is built from TRBV27 and TRBJ2-3, with a possible D match to TRBD1 (5 bases). CDR1 MNHEY and CDR2 SMNVEV come from the germline V gene (reference sequence). Between the trimmed V and J ends, which lost 6 bases and 2 bases, there was a span of 21 bases. CDR3 length equals 17 residues.

This chain joins TRBV27 and TRBJ1-5; D remains ambiguous. Germline CDR1 MNHEY, CDR2 SMNVEV (reference sequence). CDR3 size: 14 residues. V was shortened by 0 bases and J by 4 bases, with 7 bases between the two germline ends. CDR3 coding DNA: TGTGCCAGCAGTTTATCGACGGGAAATCAGCCCCAGCATTTT. Its translation is CASSLSTGNQPQHF.

V and J are TRBV7-8 and TRBJ1-5; no firm D call. The germline CDR1 and CDR2 sequences are SGHVS and FQNEAQ. This CDR3 is built from 15 residues. Trimming cost V 4 bases and J 3 bases, with 13 bases left between them. The CDR3 loop reads CASSSERRNNQPQHF. The CDR3 region has the DNA TGTGCCAGCAGCTCGGAGAGGAGGAACAATCAGCCCCAGCATTTT.

The rearrangement uses TRBV29-1 and TRBJ1-2; TRBD1 agrees at 7 bases. The CDR3 length is 12 residues. The junction had 1 base not matched to a gene; V was cut back by 4 bases and J by 2 bases. The germline CDR1 and CDR2 sequences are SQVTM and ANQGSEA. The CDR3: CSVGDSNYGYTF. The CDR3 region has the DNA TGCAGCGTTGGGGACAGCAACTATGGCTACACCTTC.

This chain links TRBV6-4 with TRBJ1-1; 11 nucleotides agree with TRBD1. The junction had 7 bases not matched to a gene; V was cut back by 6 bases and J by 7 bases. The CDR3 spans 14 residues. Germline V CDR1 and CDR2: MRHNA, SNTAGT. CDR3 region: CASRRGQGGFEAFF. CDR3 bases: TGTGCCAGCAGGAGGGGACAGGGGGGGTTTGAAGCTTTCTTT.

This chain links TRBV3-1 (or the pseudogene TRBV3-2) with TRBJ1-1, with TRBD1 as a possible D gene (5 bases). The germline gives CDR1 LGHDT, CDR2 YNNKEL (reference sequence). Trimming stripped 4 bases from V and 4 bases from J, with 16 bases between. The length of the CDR3 is 15 residues. The CDR3 DNA follows: TGTGCCAGCAGCCGGCGAGGGGCGGGGGGCACTGAAGCTTTCTTT. Its translation: CASSRRGAGGTEAFF.

The rearrangement links TRBV7-9 to TRBJ2-3; 9 nucleotides line up with TRBD2. Germline trimming cut 1 base from V and 0 bases from J; bases unmatched to any gene: 8. This CDR3 comprises 18 residues. CDR1 SEHNR and CDR2 FQNEAQ come from the germline V gene (reference sequence). The CDR3 coding sequence is TGTGCCAGCAGCTTAGGAGTGGGTAGCGGGGGTAGCACAGATACGCAGTATTTT. Protein sequence: CASSLGVGSGGSTDTQYF.

This clone was observed many times. The genes are TRBV6-2 or TRBV6-3 and TRBJ1-2; no clear D gene. The CDR3 runs 14 residues. Germline assignment: CDR1 MNHEY and CDR2 SVGEGT. V was shortened by 0 bases and J by 4 bases, with 9 bases between the two germline ends. DNA of the CDR3: TGTGCCAGCAGTTACTCGTACGGGAGCTATGGCTACACCTTC. This codes for CASSYSYGSYGYTF.

The V call is TRBV29-1, the J call TRBJ2-2, with a weak D call TRBD1 (6 bases). Trimming took 6 bases from V and 2 from J, leaving 13 bases between them. In germline, CDR1 is SQVTM, CDR2 ANQGSEA. The CDR3 totals 14 residues. The CDR3 protein is CSVTGTTNTGELFF. For the CDR3, the DNA is TGCAGCGTGACCGGGACAACAAACACCGGGGAGCTGTTTTTT.

The rearrangement joins TRBV6-5 to TRBJ2-7; D might be TRBD2 (6 bases). V was shortened by 7 bases and J by 2 bases, with 12 bases between the two germline ends. The CDR3 length is 13 residues. Germline-derived CDR1 and CDR2 are MNHEY and SVGAGI. As DNA, the CDR3 is TGTGCCAGCACTTATGGGGGGACCTACGAGCAGTACTTC. It specifies CASTYGGTYEQYF.

The V and J genes are TRBV7-9 and TRBJ1-1; D remains unclear. The CDR3 is made up of 16 amino acids. V was trimmed by 2 bases and J by 1 base, leaving 14 bases between them. CDR1 is SEHNR, CDR2 FQNEAQ, per germline (reference sequence). CDR3 sequence reads: CASSLSTSSANTEAFF. The CDR3 coding sequence is TGTGCCAGCAGCTTAAGCACGAGTTCTGCGAACACTGAAGCTTTCTTT.

This clone occurred many times. The chain is built from TRBV10-3 and TRBJ1-1; D is possibly TRBD1 (6 bases). V lost 0 bases and J lost 1, with 18 bases in between. CDR1 and CDR2 from the germline V gene are ENHRY and SYGVKD. This CDR3 has 18 residues. The CDR3 coding sequence is TGTGCCATCAGTGAGTCGACTGCGGACAGATACCCGAACACTGAAGCTTTCTTT. Translated: CAISESTADRYPNTEAFF.

This chain uses TRBV4-1 with TRBJ2-6, with D uncertain. This CDR3 is 17 amino acids long. V lost 1 base, J lost 0 bases, and 10 bases lay in between. Germline CDR1 and CDR2: MGHRA and YSYEKL. CDR3 sequence reads: CASSQVVGDSGANVLTF. The DNA for the CDR3 is TGCGCCAGCAGCCAAGTAGTAGGAGACTCTGGGGCCAACGTCCTGACTTTC.

The chain joins TRBV11-1 to TRBJ2-7, with 7 bases matching TRBD2. The germline V gene encodes CDR1 SGHAT and CDR2 FQDESV (reference sequence). CDR3 length: 16 amino acids. J lost 0 bases, V lost 3 bases, and 8 bases had no gene match. The CDR3 is CASSFSGTTSSYEQYF. CDR3 DNA: TGTGCCAGCAGCTTCTCCGGGACTACTAGCTCCTACGAGCAGTACTTC.

The chain is built from TRBV19 and TRBJ1-1; D is perhaps TRBD1 (5 bases). Trimming stripped 4 bases from V and 0 bases from J, with 15 bases between. This CDR3 is built from 16 residues. Germline assignment: CDR1 LNHDA and CDR2 SQIVND (reference sequence). The CDR3 DNA follows: TGTGCCAGTAGTACGCCCAGACAGATTATGAACACTGAAGCTTTCTTT. It specifies CASSTPRQIMNTEAFF.